This T cell receptor beta chain was profiled in a study of T cell repertoires in cytomegalovirus infection (dated by TCRdb to the late 2010s). With regard to the full study: Peptide stimulations targeted recently identified HLA-C-restricted CMV epitopes, whose presentation resists viral immunomodulation, together with well-studied HLA-B-restricted epitopes. The HLA type of each donor mattered for the analysis, because public TCR beta signatures pointed to carriage of CMV infection along with the matching HLA type.

Only a few counts were recorded for this clonotype. Its antigen is not yet known. There are no base qualities to consult, and no much larger clone falls within one base. The full study reports these points: Cumulative frequency of public TCR beta family members discriminated carriers of CMV infection plus the relevant HLA type in this cohort and an independent 352-donor cohort. The ex vivo response was dominated by HLA-C-restricted CMV-specific TCR beta clonotypes, and the single most frequent clonotype in two of eight donors was supplied by these HLA-C-restricted clonotypes.

Clipping removes 6 bases from V and 0 bases from J, with 12 as the unmatched junction base count. The CDR3 covers 17 residues, taking in both the cysteine and the phenylalanine. Solely the CDR3 DNA is kept, with 51 bases framed from the first base. The treatment or condition label for this specimen denotes: in vitro stimulation with specific CMV peptide epitopes to enrich CMV-specific T cells. The reads were generated on an Illumina HiSeq 1500. Using fastp at Q25 and MiXCR, TCRdb reprocessed the public reads and kept productive beta chains. Each record represents a unique CDR3 protein, reported with the most common genes and DNA among its rows. The sample table contains about half a million distinct CDR3 sequences; only one count was recorded for about 33% of them. Roughly a sixth of the sample rests with the top ten.

The sample was cultured PBMCs, taken from culture after CMV antigen stimulation. The rearranged chain carries TRBV12-3 or TRBV12-4 and TRBJ2-5; 8 nucleotides in the junction match TRBD2. The sequence was collected from a human donor in good health (CMV status not recorded). Some clones in this sample may be carry-over from other donors' samples. The CDR3: CASSPRGSGIYQETQYF. The bases read TGTGCCAGCAGCCCCCGTGGTAGCGGGATATACCAAGAGACCCAGTACTTC.